This TCR beta chain was identified during a study of metastatic and nonmetastatic thyroid tumors (dated by TCRdb to 2020 to 2021). Background for the entire study: Repertoires were compared across peripheral blood and tumor or nodule tissue samples from malignant and benign thyroid patients. Here is what the overall study found, with its caveats: In both blood and tumor samples, TCR beta diversity was reported to be significantly higher in malignant tumors than in benign nodules.

None of the patients had been given any treatment before thyroid surgery. The study retrospectively analysed patient clinical samples collected from the early 2010s to the late 2010s using T-cell receptor beta sequencing. This clone came up many times. Its antigen has not been determined. Base qualities are missing; no much larger clone stands one base away. Trimming removed 1 base from V and 14 bases from J, leaving 23 bases between the germline ends. CDR1 and CDR2 (DFQATT, SNEGSKA) derive from the germline V gene (reference sequence). Spanning cysteine to phenylalanine, the CDR3 consists of 15 amino acids. The only DNA kept is the CDR3, 45 bases in frame from the first base. The library was obtained by PCR. Sequenced on an Illumina HiSeq 4000. The TCR beta-chain CDR3 region of each patient was profiled by high-throughput sequencing. The published analysis was carried out like this. Drawing on CDR3 differences between clinicopathological groups, the researchers built a classifier meant to tell apart patients with distant-metastatic papillary thyroid cancer. To measure repertoire diversity the researchers used the Shannon index, while the Morisita-Horn index served to gauge how similar the tumor and blood repertoires were. Starting from the raw public reads, TCRdb applied fastp trimming at Q25, assembled clones with MiXCR and retained in-frame beta chains. It is TCRdb's table, rather than the study itself, that gives the V and J calls and clone size. The sample table lists around 45,000 clones, around 2.9% of them with a count of one. Jointly, the top ten make up 10% of the sample.

Material for sequencing was blood. The receptor was isolated from a female donor with papillary thyroid cancer or a benign thyroid nodule (not recorded which). Some clones in this sample may be carry-over from other donors' samples. The receptor chain draws on TRBV20-1 and TRBJ1-4; matching of 5 bases hints at TRBD1 as the D gene. The DNA sequence is TGCAGTGCTAGAGTCCATACCGCCATTAGGGGAGGGCTGTTTTTT. Its protein is CSARVHTAIRGGLFF.